This T cell receptor (beta chain) was recorded in a study of blood T cells in healthy people across ages. General observations from the study: Across the age range, TCR beta diversity per million T cells fell in a roughly linear way.

The use of a sample-barcoded 5' primer and a J-beta primer mix characterized a second PCR of roughly 6 to 11 cycles. Each cDNA molecule carried a tag from a template-switch adaptor that contained 12 random nucleotides. TCRdb reprocessed the 5' RACE reads via MiXCR and lists one record per CDR3 protein. The sample records more than 650,000 distinct CDR3 sequences, 20% to 30% being singletons. The CDR3 spans 13 residues. Trimming stripped 4 bases from V and 1 base from J, with 8 bases between. Germline values: CDR1 DFQATT, CDR2 SNEGSKA (reference sequence). Only a few counts were recorded for this clonotype. As yet, its antigen is unknown. These data were likewise used in another study, on T cells of mothers and their children.

V usage is TRBV20-1 and J usage is TRBJ2-1; D remains ambiguous. The sequence derives from a boy between 10 and 17 years old in good health. The sample comprised blood. CDR3 nucleotides: TGCAGTGCTAATCGGTTGTCCTACAATGAGCAGTTCTTC. Amino acids: CSANRLSYNEQFF.